The T cell receptor (beta chain) described here comes from a study of molecular identifiers for immune sequencing clone quantification. This clonotype was seen ten or more times. The J segment lost 0 bases and the V segment lost 0 bases, leaving 8 bases of the junction unmatched. This CDR3 has 17 amino acids. The germline V gene encodes CDR1 DFQATT and CDR2 SNEGSKA (reference sequence). Sorting defined naive CD8 T cells as CD8+CD4-CCR7+CD45RA+. Each CDR3 protein is one row after TCRdb ran MiXCR on the PCR reads. Here the sample spans about 630,000 distinct CDR3 sequences, roughly 23% being singletons.

Sample: naive CD8+ T cells from blood, with Jurkat cell RNA spiked in. Regarding subset: FACS-sorted CD8+CD4-CCR7+CD45RA+ naive T cells. The rearrangement joins TRBV20-1 to TRBJ2-7, with 10 bases fitting TRBD2. The sequence was obtained from a human donor in good health. Some libraries in this study had Jurkat cell RNA spiked in. In nucleotides, the CDR3 is TGCAGTGCTAGAGATCCGAAACTAGCGGGGAGCTCCTACGAGCAGTACTTC. This translates into CSARDPKLAGSSYEQYF.